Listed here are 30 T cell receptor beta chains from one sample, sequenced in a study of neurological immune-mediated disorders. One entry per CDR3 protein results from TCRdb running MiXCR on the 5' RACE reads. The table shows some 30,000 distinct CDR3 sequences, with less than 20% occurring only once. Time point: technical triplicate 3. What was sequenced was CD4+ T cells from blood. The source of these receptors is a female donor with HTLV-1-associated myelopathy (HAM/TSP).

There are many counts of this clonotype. The CDR3 nucleotides are TGCAGCGTTGAATCCCGTACGGGCAGGCGACAGACCCAGTACTTC. This sequence encodes CSVESRTGRRQTQYF. J is TRBJ2-5 and V is TRBV29-1; the D is unclear. This CDR3 is built from 15 residues. Germline V gene sequence: CDR1 SQVTM, CDR2 ANQGSEA. With 2 bases removed from V and 6 bases from J, the gap between germline ends came to 19 bases.

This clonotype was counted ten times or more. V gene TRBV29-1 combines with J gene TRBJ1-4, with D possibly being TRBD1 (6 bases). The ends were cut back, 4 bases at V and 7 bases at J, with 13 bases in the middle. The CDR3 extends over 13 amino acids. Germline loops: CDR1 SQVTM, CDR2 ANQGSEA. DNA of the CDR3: TGCAGCGTTGTGGGGGGCGCGTTTGAAAAACTGTTTTTT. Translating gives CSVVGGAFEKLFF.

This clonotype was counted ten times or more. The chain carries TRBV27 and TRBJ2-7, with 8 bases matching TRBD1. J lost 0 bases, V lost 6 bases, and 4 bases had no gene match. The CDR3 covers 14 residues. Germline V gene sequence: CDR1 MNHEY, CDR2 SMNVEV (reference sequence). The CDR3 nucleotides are TGTGCCAGCAGCGGGACAGGCCCCTCCTACGAGCAGTACTTC. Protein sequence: CASSGTGPSYEQYF.

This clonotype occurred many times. CDR3 nucleotide sequence: TGCAGTGCTAGCCCGGCCCAGGGCTACGAGCAGTACTTC. It is translated as CSASPAQGYEQYF. This chain joins TRBV20-1 and TRBJ2-7; TRBD1 might be the D (5 bases). Germline V lookup: CDR1 DFQATT, CDR2 SNEGSKA (reference sequence). Trimming took 3 bases from V and 3 from J, leaving 12 bases between them. The CDR3 length is 13 residues.

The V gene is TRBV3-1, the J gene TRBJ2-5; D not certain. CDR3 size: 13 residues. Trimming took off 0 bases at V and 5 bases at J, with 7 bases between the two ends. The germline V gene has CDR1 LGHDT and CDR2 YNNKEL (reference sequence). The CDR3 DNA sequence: TGTGCCAGCAGCCAAGAAGCTTGGGAGACCCAGTACTTC. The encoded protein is CASSQEAWETQYF.

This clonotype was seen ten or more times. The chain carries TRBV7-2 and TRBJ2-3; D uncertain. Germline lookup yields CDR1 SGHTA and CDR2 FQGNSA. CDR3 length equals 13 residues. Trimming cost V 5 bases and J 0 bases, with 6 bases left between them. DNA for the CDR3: TGTGCCAGCAGCACGTATAGCACAGATACGCAGTATTTT. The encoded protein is CASSTYSTDTQYF.

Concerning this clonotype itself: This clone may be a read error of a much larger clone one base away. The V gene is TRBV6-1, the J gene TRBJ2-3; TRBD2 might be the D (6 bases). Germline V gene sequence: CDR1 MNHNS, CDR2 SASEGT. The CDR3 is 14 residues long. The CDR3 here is CDSSGRGTADTQYF. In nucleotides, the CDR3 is TGTGACAGCAGCGGACGGGGGACGGCAGATACGCAGTATTTT.

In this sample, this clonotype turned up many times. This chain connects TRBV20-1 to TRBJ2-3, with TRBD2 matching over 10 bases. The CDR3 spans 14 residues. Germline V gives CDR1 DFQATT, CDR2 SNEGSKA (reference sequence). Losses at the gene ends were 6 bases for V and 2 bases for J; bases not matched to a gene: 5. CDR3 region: CSASSGGNTDTQYF. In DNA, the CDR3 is TGCAGTGCAAGTAGCGGGGGGAACACAGATACGCAGTATTTT.

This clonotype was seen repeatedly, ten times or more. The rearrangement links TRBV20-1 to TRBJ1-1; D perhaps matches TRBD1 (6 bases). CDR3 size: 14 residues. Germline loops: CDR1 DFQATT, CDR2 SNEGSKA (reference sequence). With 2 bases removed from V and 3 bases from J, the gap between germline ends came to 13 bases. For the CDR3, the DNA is TGCAGTGCTAGATCGCAGGGGAGTTACACTGAAGCTTTCTTT. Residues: CSARSQGSYTEAFF.

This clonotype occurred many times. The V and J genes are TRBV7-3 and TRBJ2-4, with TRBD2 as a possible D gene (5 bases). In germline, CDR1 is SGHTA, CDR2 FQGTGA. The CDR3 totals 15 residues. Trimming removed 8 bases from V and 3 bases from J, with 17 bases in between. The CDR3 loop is CASPSPGLDKNIQYF. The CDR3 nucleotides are TGTGCCAGCCCCTCACCGGGGTTGGACAAAAACATTCAGTACTTC.

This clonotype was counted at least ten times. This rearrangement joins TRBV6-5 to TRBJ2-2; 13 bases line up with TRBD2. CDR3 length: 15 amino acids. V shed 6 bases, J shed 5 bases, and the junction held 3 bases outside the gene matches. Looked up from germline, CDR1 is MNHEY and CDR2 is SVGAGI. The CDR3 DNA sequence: TGTGCCAGCAGCCGACTAGCGGGAGGAACCGGGGAGCTGTTTTTT. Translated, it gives CASSRLAGGTGELFF.

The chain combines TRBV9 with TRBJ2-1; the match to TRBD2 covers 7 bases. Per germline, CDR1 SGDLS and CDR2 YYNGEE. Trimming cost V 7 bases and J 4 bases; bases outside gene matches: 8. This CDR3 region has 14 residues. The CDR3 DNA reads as TGTGCCAGCCTCCGGAGTAGCGGGTACAATGAGCAGTTCTTC. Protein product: CASLRSSGYNEQFF.

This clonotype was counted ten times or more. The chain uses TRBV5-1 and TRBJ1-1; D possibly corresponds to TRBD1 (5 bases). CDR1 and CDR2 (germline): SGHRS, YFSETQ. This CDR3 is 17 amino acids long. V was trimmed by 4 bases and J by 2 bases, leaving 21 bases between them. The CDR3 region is CASSPGGGGGSNTEAFF. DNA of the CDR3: TGCGCCAGCAGCCCTGGGGGTGGCGGGGGATCCAACACTGAAGCTTTCTTT.

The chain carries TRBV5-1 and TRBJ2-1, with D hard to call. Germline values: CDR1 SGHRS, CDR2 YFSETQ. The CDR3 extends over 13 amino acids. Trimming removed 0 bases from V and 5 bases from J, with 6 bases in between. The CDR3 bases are TGCGCCAGCAGCTTGGCCGGTAACAATGAGCAGTTCTTC. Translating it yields CASSLAGNNEQFF.

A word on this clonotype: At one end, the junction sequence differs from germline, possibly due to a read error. CDR3 nucleotides: TGCAGGGCTATAGCGGGGGACACAGATACGCAGTATTTT. It codes for CRAIAGDTDTQYF. The chain uses TRBV20-1 and TRBJ2-3, with 9 nucleotides matching TRBD2. The length of the CDR3 is 13 residues. Per the germline V gene, CDR1 is DFQATT and CDR2 is SNEGSKA (reference sequence).

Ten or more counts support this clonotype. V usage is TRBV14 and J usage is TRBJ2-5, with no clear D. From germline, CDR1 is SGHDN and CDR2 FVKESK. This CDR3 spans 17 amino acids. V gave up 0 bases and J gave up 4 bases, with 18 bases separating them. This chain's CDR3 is CASSQDPARWGTETQYF. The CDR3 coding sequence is TGTGCCAGCAGCCAAGATCCCGCTCGATGGGGTACAGAGACCCAGTACTTC.

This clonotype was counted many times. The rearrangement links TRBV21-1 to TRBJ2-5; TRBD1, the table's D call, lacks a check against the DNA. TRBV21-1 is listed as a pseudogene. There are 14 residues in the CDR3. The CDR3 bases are TGTGCCAGCAGCAAAGCGCGACAGAAAGAGACCCAGTACTTC. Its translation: CASSKARQKETQYF.

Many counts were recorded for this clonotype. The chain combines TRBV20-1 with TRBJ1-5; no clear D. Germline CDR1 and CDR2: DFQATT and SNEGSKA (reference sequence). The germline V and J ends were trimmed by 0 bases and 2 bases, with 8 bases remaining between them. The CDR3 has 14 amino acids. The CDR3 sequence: CSARDGRGNQPQHF. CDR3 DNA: TGCAGTGCTAGAGATGGTAGGGGCAATCAGCCCCAGCATTTT.

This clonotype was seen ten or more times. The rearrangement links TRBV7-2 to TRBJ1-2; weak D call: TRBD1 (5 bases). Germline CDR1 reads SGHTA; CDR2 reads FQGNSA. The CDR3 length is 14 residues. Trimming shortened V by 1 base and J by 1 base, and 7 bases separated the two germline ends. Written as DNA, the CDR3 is TGTGCCAGCAGCTTAGGGGGCAGTAACTATGGCTACACCTTC. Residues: CASSLGGSNYGYTF.

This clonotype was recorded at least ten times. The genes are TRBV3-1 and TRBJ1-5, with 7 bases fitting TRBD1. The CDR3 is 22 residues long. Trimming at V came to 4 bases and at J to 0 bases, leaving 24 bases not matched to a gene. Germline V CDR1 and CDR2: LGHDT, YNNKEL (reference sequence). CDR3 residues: CASSRQRKRDPGTDYSNQPQHF. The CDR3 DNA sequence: TGTGCCAGCAGCCGGCAAAGGAAAAGGGACCCCGGGACAGATTATAGCAATCAGCCCCAGCATTTT.

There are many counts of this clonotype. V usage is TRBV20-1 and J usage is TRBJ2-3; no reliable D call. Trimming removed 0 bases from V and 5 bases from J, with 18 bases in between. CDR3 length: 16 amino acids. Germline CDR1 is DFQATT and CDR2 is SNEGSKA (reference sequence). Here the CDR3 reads CSARDFSGGTGDTQYF. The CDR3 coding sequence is TGCAGTGCTAGAGATTTCTCCGGCGGAACTGGAGATACGCAGTATTTT.

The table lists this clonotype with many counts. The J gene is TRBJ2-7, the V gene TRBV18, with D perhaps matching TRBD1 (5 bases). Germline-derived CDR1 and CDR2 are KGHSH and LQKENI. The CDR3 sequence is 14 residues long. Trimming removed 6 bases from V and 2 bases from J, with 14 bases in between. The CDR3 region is CASSLPTEPYEQYF. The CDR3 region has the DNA TGTGCCAGCTCCCTACCGACAGAGCCCTACGAGCAGTACTTC.

The CDR3 sequence is CSARATGINYGYTF. For the CDR3, the DNA is TGCAGTGCTAGAGCGACAGGAATTAACTATGGCTACACCTTC. This chain links TRBV20-1 with TRBJ1-2; D is perhaps TRBD1 (6 bases). This CDR3 has 14 residues. Germline V gene lookup returns CDR1 DFQATT and CDR2 SNEGSKA (reference sequence). V was shortened by 1 base and J by 1 base, with 10 bases between the two germline ends.

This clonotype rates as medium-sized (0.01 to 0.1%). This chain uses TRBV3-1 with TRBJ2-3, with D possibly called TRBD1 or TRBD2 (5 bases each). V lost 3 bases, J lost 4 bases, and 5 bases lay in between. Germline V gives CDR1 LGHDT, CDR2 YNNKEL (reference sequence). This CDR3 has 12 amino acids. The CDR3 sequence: CASSQGADTQYF. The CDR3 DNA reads TGTGCCAGCAGCCAGGGGGCAGATACGCAGTATTTT.

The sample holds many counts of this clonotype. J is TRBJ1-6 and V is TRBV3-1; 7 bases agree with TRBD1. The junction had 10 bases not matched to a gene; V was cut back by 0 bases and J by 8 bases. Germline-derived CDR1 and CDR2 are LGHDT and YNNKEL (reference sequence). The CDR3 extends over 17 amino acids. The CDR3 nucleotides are TGTGCCAGCAGCCAAGAGCTGTTCGCCAGGGGGGATTCACCCCTCCACTTT. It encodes CASSQELFARGDSPLHF.

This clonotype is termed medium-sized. The CDR3 protein is CASSPTSGYEQYF. The CDR3 DNA reads as TGTGCCAGCAGCCCGACTAGCGGGTACGAGCAGTACTTC. The chain has TRBV5-6 and TRBJ2-7; TRBD2 matches at 10 bases. This CDR3 is 13 amino acids long. Germline V gene lookup returns CDR1 SGHDT and CDR2 YYEEEE. V shed 4 bases and J 4 bases; nucleotides not matched to a gene: 2.

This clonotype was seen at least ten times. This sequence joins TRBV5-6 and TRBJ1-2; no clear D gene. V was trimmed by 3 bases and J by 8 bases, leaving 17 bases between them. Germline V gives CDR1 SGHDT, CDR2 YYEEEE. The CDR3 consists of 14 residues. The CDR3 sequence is CASSWRTSGEGYTF. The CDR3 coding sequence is TGTGCCAGCAGCTGGCGGACCTCCGGGGAAGGCTACACCTTC. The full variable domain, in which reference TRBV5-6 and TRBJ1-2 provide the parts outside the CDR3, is DAGVTQSPTHLIKTRGQQVTLRCSPKSGHDTVSWYQQALGQGPQFIFQYYEEEERQRGNFPDRFSGHQFPNYSSELNVNALLLGDSALYLCASSWRTSGEGYTFGSGTRLTVV.

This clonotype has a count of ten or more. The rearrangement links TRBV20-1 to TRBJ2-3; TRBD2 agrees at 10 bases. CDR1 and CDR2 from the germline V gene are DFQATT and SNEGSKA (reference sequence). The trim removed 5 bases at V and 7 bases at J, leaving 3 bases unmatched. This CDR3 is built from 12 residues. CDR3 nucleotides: TGCAGTGCTGCACTAGCGGGGAATACGCAGTATTTT. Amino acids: CSAALAGNTQYF.

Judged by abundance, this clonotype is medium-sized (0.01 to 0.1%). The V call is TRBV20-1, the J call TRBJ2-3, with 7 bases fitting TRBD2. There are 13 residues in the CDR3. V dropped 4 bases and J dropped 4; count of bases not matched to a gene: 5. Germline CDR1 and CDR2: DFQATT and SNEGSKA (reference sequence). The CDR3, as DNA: TGCAGTGCTAATAAGGGGAGGGCAGATACGCAGTATTTT. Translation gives CSANKGRADTQYF.

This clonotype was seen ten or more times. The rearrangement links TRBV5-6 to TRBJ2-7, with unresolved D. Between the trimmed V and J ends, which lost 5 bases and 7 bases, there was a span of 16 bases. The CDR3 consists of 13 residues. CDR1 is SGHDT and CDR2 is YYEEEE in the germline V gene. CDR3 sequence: CASSSGPHGEQYF. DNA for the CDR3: TGTGCCAGCAGTTCCGGGCCCCACGGGGAGCAGTACTTC.